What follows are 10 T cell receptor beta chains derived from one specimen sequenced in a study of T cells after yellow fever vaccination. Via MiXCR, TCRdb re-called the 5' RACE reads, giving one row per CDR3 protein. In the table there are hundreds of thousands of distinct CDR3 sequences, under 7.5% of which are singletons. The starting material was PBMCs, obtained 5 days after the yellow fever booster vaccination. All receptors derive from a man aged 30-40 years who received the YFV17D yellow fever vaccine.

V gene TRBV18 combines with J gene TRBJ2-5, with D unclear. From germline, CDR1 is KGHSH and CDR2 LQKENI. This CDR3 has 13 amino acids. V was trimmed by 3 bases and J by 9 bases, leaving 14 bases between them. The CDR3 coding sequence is TGTGCCAGCTCACCGACCACCGCGGAGTCCCAGTACTTC. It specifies CASSPTTAESQYF.

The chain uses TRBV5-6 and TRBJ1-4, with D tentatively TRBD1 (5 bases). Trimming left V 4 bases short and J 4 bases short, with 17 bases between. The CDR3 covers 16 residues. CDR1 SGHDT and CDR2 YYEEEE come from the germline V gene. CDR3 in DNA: TGTGCCAGCAGCCCGGAGGGCAGGGCCGATAATGAAAAACTGTTTTTT. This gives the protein CASSPEGRADNEKLFF.

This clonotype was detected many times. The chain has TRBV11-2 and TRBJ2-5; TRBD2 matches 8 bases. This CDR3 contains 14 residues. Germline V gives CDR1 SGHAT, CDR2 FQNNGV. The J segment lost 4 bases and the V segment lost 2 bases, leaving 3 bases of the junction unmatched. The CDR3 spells CASSLSLAGETQYF. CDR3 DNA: TGTGCCAGCAGCTTAAGCCTAGCGGGAGAGACCCAGTACTTC. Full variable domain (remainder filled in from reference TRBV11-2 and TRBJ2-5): EAGVAQSPRYKIIEKRQSVAFWCNPISGHATLYWYQQILGQGPKLLIQFQNNGVVDDSQLPKDRFSAERLKGVDSTLKIQPAKLEDSAVYLCASSLSLAGETQYFGPGTRLLVL.

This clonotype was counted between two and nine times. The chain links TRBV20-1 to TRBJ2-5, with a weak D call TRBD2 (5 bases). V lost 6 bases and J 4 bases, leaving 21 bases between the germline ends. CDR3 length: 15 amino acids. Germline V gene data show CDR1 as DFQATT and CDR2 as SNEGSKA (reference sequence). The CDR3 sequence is CSAMAPGEGSETQYF. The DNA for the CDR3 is TGCAGTGCGATGGCCCCAGGTGAGGGATCAGAGACCCAGTACTTC.

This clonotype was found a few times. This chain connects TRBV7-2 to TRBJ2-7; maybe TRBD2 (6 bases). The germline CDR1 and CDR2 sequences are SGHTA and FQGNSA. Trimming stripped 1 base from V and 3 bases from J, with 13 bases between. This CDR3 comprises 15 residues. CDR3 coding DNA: TGTGCCAGCAGCTTAGAAACGGGAGTAGTCTACGAGCAGTACTTC. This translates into CASSLETGVVYEQYF.

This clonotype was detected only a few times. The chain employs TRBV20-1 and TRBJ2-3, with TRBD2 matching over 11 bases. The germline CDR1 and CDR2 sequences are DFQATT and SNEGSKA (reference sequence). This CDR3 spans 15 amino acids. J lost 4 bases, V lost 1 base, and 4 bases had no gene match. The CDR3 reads CSARGGTSGSDTQYF. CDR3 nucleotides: TGCAGTGCTAGAGGGGGGACTAGCGGTTCAGATACGCAGTATTTT.

CDR3 DNA: TGCAGCGTCTCCCAGGACAGTCCCTACGAGCAGTACTTC. The encoded protein is CSVSQDSPYEQYF. This rearrangement joins TRBV29-1 to TRBJ2-7, with D possibly TRBD1 on 6 matching bases. This CDR3 has 13 residues. Trimming left V 6 bases short and J 2 bases short, with 14 bases between. Germline values: CDR1 SQVTM, CDR2 ANQGSEA.

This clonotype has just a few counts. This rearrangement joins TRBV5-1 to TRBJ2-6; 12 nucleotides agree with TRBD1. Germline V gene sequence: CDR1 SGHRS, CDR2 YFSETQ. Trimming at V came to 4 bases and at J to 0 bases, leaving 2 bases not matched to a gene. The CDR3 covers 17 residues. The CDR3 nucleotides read TGCGCCAGCAGCGGGACAGGGGGCCGCTCTGGGGCCAACGTCCTGACTTTC. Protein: CASSGTGGRSGANVLTF.

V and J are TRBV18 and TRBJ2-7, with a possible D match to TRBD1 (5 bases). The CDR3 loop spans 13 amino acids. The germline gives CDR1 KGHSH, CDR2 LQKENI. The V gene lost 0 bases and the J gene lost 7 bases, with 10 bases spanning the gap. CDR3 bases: TGTGCCAGCTCACCACCTGGAGACAGAGAGCAGTACTTC. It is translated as CASSPPGDREQYF.

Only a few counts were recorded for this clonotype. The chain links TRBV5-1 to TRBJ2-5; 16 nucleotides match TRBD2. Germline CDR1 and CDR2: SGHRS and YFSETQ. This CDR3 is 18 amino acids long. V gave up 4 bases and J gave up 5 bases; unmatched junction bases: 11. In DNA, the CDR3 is TGCGCCAGCAGCCGAGGGACTAGCGGGAGGGTAGTCATGGAGACCCAGTACTTC. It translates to CASSRGTSGRVVMETQYF.